This TCR beta chain was retrieved from a study of Tregs in tolerant kidney transplant recipients (dated by TCRdb to about 2019). Study-level background: The transplants used related donors with nonmyeloablative bone marrow transplantation, and mixed chimerism in the human trials was transient. TCRbeta sequencing was used in the study to identify donor-specific regulatory T cells before combined kidney and bone marrow transplantation, and the identified cells were then tracked after transplant.

The research as a whole found: Expanding Tregs with activated donor B cells appeared to identify the most biologically relevant and donor-specific TCRbeta repertoire. PCR primers changed over time for some patients, so nucleotide-level comparison across those patients' samples was not possible. In tolerant patients, the expansion of donor-specific Tregs was greater than global Treg expansion, suggesting that the expansion was antigen-driven rather than nonspecific. Because only a small number of patients were included, the study had limitations, and the results will need to be validated in larger populations as well as under other immunosuppression protocols. Biological reproducibility was not directly addressed, though technical replication error appeared minimal.

The CDR3, cysteine through phenylalanine, is 15 amino acids long. Of the read, only the CDR3 DNA is kept; its 45 bases are in frame from base 1. Trimming at the junction amounts to 0 bases on V and 4 bases on J, and the germline ends lie 10 bases apart. According to the germline V gene, CDR1 reads SGDLS and CDR2 reads YYNGEE. As concerns this clone: There is no known antigen for this receptor. No base-level quality is on record; no much larger clone is a single base apart.

The time point label, read with the paper, signifies: blood sample drawn before combined kidney and bone marrow transplant. Unstimulated Tregs (CD4+CD25+CD127-), CD4+ non-Tregs (CD4+CD25-), CD4 and CD8 cells were FACS-sorted from thawed PBMCs. The patients were a handful of recipients of combined kidney and bone marrow transplants from the ITN036ST trial, and samples were available only for these trial subjects. Healthy control blood was separated into PBMCs by Ficoll density gradient and cryopreserved, and patient PBMCs were collected both before and after transplant. Genomic DNA was extracted from sorted cells with the QIAGEN DNeasy Blood and Tissue Kit for TCRbeta CDR3 sequencing. High-throughput TCRbeta CDR3 sequencing, which included PCR amplification with bias correction and internal controls, was done commercially through immunoSEQ. As for the original processing: Unique productive TCRbeta sequences were defined by CDR3 nucleotide sequence where primers matched, otherwise by CDR3 amino acid sequence with Vbeta and Jbeta genes. As a correction for sorting error, sequences shared between sorted populations at a frequency ratio of 2:1 or less were discarded, and the remaining shared sequences were assigned to the higher population. Donor-reactive sequences were defined as at least 5-fold expanded in CFSE-low cells versus unstimulated cells, with frequency of at least 0.01% in CFSE-low cells. Jensen-Shannon divergence, calculated on the top 100 TCRbeta sequences ranked by frequency, was used to quantify repertoire divergence. For samples with multiple sequencing runs, sorting error was corrected in each run separately before the runs were combined. TCRdb mirrors the immuneACCESS table, restricted to in-frame sequences. Some clones are absent from its copies; in checked studies, under half trace to an unresolved V gene, and the reason for the others is unknown. V and J calls and clone size follow that table, whereas D and trimming were derived from the DNA. For this sample the table gives about 110,000 clones, of which nearly 90% were detected only once. Around 0.35% of the sample goes to the ten largest clones.

This clonotype was obtained from a human donor who received a combined kidney and bone marrow transplant. The chain links TRBV9 with TRBJ1-4; tentative D gene TRBD1, with 6 bases matching. The specimen comprised CD4+ T cells from blood, sampled before the transplant. CDR3 sequence: CASSVAGGRNEKLFF. The base sequence is TGTGCCAGCAGCGTAGCCGGGGGGCGTAATGAAAAACTGTTTTTT.